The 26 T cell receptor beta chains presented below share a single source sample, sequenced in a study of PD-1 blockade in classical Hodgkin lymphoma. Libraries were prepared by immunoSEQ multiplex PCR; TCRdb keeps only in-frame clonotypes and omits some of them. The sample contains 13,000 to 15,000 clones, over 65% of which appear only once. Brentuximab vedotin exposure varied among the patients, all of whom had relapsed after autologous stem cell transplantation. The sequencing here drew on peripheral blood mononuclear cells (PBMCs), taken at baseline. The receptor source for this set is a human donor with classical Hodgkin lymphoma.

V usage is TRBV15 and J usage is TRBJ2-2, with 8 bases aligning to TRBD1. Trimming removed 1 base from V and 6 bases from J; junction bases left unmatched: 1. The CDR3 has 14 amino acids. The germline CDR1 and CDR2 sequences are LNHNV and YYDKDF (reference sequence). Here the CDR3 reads CATSRVQGAGELFF. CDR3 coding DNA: TGTGCCACCAGCAGAGTACAGGGGGCCGGGGAGCTGTTTTTT.

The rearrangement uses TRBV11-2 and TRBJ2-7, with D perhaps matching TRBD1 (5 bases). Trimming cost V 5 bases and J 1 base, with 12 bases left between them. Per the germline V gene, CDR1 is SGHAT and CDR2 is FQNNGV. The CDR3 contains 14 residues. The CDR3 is CASSPTRTSYEQYF. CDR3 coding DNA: TGTGCCAGCAGCCCAACCAGGACATCCTACGAGCAGTACTTC.

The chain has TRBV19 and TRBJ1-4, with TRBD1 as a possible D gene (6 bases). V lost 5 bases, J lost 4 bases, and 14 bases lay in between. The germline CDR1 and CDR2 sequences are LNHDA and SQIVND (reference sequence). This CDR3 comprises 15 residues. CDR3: CASSDGGLGNEKLFF. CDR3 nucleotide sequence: TGTGCCAGTAGTGATGGGGGCTTGGGTAATGAAAAACTGTTTTTT.

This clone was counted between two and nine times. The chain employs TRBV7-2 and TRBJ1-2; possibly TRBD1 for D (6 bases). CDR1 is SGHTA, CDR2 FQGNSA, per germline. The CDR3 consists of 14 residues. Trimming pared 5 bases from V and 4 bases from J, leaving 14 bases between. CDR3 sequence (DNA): TGTGCCAGCAGCGCTCAGGGGTCCGGCTATGGCTACACCTTC. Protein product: CASSAQGSGYGYTF.

The CDR3 is CASIDLTGAGELFF. CDR3 bases: TGTGCCAGCATCGATCTTACAGGCGCCGGGGAGCTGTTTTTT. The V gene is TRBV2, the J gene TRBJ2-2; TRBD1 is a possible D gene (5 bases). Looked up from germline, CDR1 is SNHLY and CDR2 is FYNNEI. V dropped 7 bases and J dropped 6 bases, with 15 bases sitting between them. The CDR3 is 14 amino acids.

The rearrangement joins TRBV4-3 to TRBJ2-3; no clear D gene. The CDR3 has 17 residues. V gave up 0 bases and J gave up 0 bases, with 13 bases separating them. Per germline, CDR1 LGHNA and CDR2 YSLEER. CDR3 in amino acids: CASSQDRGFASTDTQYF. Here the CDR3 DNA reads TGCGCCAGCAGCCAAGATAGAGGCTTTGCTAGCACAGATACGCAGTATTTT.

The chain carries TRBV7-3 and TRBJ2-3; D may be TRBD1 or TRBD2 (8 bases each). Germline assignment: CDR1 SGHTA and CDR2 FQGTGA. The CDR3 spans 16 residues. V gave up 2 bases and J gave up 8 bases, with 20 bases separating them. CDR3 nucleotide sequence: TGTGCCAGCAGCTTAGATAGCGGGGTCACAGGGGGTACGCAGTATTTT. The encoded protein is CASSLDSGVTGGTQYF. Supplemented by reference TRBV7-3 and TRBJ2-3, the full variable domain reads GAGVSQTPSNKVTEKGKYVELRCDPISGHTALYWYRQSLGQGPEFLIYFQGTGAADDSGLPNDRFFAVRPEGSVSTLKIQRTERGDSAVYLCASSLDSGVTGGTQYFGPGTRLTVL.

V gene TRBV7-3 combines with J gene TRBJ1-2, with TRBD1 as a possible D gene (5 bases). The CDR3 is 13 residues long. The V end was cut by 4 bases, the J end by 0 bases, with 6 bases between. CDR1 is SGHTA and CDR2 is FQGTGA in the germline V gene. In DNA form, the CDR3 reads TGTGCCAGCAGCTCGACAGCTAACTATGGCTACACCTTC. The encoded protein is CASSSTANYGYTF.

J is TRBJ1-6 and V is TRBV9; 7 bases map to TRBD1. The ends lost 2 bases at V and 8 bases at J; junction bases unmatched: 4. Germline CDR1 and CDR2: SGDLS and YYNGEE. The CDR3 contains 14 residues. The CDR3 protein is CASSVGRGDSPLHF. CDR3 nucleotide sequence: TGTGCCAGCAGCGTGGGCAGGGGGGATTCACCCCTCCACTTT. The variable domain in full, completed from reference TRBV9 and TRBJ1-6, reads DSGVTQTPKHLITATGQRVTLRCSPRSGDLSVYWYQQSLDQGLQFLIQYYNGEERAKGNILERFSAQQFPDLHSELNLSSLELGDSALYFCASSVGRGDSPLHFGNGTRLTVT.

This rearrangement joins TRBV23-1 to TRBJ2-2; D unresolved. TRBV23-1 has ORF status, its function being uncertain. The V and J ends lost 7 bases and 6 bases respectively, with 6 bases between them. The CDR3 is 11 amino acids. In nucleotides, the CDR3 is TGCGCCAGCAACTCGGCCGGGGAGCTGTTTTTT. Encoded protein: CASNSAGELFF.

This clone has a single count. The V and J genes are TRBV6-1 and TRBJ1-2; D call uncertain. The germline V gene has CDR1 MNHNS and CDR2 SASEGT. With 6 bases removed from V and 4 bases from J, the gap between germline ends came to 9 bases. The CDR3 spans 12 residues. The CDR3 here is CASSSTSYGYTF. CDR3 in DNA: TGTGCCAGCAGCTCGACCTCCTATGGCTACACCTTC.

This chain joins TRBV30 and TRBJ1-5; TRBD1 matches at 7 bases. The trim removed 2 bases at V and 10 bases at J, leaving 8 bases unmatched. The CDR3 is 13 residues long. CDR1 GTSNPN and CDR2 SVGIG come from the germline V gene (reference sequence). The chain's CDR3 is CAWSRDRSLPQHF. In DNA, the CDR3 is TGTGCCTGGAGTAGGGACAGATCCCTTCCCCAGCATTTT.

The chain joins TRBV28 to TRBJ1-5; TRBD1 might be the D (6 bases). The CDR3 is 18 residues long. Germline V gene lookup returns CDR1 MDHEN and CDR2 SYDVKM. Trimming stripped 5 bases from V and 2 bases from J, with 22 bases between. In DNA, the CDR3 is TGTGCCAGCAGTCCCGCTTCGGTGGGGGCTCCCGGCAATCAGCCCCAGCATTTT. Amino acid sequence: CASSPASVGAPGNQPQHF.

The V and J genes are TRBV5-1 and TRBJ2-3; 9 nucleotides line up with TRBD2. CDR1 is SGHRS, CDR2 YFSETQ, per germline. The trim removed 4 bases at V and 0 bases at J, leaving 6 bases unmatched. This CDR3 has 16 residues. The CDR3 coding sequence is TGCGCCAGCAGCGGGCAAGCGGGGGGTAGCACAGATACGCAGTATTTT. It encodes CASSGQAGGSTDTQYF.

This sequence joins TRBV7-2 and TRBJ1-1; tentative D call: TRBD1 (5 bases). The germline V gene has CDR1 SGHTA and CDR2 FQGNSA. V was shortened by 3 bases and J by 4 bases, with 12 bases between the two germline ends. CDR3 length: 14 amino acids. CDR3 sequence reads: CASSFQERGTEAFF. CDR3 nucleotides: TGTGCCAGCAGCTTCCAGGAGAGGGGCACTGAAGCTTTCTTT.

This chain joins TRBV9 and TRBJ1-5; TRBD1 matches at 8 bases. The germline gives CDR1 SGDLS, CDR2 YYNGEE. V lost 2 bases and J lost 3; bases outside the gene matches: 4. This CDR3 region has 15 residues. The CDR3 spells CASSVGQEPNQPQHF. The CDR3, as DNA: TGTGCCAGCAGCGTGGGACAGGAGCCCAATCAGCCCCAGCATTTT.

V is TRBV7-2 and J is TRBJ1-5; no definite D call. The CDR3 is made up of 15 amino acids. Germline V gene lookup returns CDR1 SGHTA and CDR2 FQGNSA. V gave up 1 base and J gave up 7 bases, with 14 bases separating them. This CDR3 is CASSLDSGVRQPQHF. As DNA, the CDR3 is TGTGCCAGCAGCTTAGATTCCGGGGTAAGGCAGCCCCAGCATTTT.

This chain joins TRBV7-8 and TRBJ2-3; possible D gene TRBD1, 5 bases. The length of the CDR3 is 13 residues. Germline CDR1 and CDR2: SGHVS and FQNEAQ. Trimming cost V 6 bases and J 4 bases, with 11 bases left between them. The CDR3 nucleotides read TGTGCCAGCAGTCCAAGGGGTCCAGATACGCAGTATTTT. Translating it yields CASSPRGPDTQYF.

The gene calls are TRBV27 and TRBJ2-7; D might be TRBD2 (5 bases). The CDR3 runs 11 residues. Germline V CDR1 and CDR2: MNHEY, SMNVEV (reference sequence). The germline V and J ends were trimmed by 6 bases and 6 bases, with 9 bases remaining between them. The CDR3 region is CASRPAGEQYF. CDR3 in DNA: TGTGCCAGCAGACCCGCGGGCGAGCAGTACTTC.

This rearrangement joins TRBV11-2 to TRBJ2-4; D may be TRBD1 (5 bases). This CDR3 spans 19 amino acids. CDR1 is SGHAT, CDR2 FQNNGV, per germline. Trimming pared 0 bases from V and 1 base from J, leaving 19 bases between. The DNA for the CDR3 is TGTGCCAGCAGCTTAGACGTCCAAGGGGCGCTGAGGGCCAAAAACATTCAGTACTTC. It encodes CASSLDVQGALRAKNIQYF.

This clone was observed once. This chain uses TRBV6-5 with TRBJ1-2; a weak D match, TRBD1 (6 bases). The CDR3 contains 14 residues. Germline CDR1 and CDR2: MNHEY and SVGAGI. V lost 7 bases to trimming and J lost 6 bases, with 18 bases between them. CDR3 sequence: CASTALLQGHGYTF. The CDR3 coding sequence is TGTGCCAGCACCGCCCTATTACAGGGCCATGGCTACACCTTC.

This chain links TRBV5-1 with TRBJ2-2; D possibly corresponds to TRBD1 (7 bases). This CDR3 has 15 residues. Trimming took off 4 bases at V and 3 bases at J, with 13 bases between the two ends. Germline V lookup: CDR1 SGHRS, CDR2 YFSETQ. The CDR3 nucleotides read TGCGCCAGCAGCCTCCCAGGGGGGTACACCGGGGAGCTGTTTTTT. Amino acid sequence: CASSLPGGYTGELFF.

The CDR3 loop reads CAISPATNTGELFF. The CDR3 DNA reads as TGTGCCATCAGTCCCGCAACGAACACCGGGGAGCTGTTTTTT. V gene TRBV10-3 combines with J gene TRBJ2-2; D is uncertain. This CDR3 region has 14 residues. Germline CDR1 reads ENHRY; CDR2 reads SYGVKD. V was shortened by 5 bases and J by 0 bases, with 7 bases between the two germline ends.

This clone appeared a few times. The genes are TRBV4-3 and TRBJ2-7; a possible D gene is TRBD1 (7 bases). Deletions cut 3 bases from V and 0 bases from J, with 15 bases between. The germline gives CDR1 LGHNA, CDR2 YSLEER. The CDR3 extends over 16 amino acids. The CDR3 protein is CASSQAPGDSSYEQYF. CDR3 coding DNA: TGCGCCAGCAGCCAGGCCCCGGGGGACAGCTCCTACGAGCAGTACTTC.

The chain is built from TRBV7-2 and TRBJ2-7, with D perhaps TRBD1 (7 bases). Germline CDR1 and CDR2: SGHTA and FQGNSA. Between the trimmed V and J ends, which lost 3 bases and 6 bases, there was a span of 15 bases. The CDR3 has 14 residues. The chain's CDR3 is CASSLEGAKGEQYF. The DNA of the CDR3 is TGTGCCAGCAGCTTGGAGGGGGCTAAGGGCGAGCAGTACTTC.

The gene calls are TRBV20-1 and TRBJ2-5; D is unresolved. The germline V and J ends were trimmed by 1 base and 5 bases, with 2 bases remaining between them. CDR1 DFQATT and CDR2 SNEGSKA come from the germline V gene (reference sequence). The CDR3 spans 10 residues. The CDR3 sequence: CSARAETQYF. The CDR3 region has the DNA TGCAGTGCTAGAGCGGAGACCCAGTACTTC.